The T cell receptor (beta chain) described here comes from a study of cytomegalovirus exposure and HLA in healthy donors. The PCR used 60 Vbeta and 13 Jbeta primers. Repertoires were generated with immunoSEQ multiplex PCR, while TCRdb's copy carries only in-frame clones and drops some. In the table there are approximately 120,000 clones, around 80% of which are singletons. The CDR3 spans 12 residues. The V gene's germline CDR1 is MDHEN and CDR2 SYDVKM. V was clipped by 3 bases and J by 5 bases, with 8 bases between them. The chain recombines TRBV28 with TRBJ2-7, with a tentative D call TRBD2 (6 bases). The source is a man younger than 40 in good health and CMV-seronegative. What was sequenced was PBMCs. As DNA, the CDR3 is TGTGCCAGCAGTTTCTCGGGGGACGAGCAGTACTTC. It yields the protein CASSFSGDEQYF.